This record looks at one T cell receptor beta chain sequence and its context. Its antigen target is currently unknown. One base away there is no much larger clone; base qualities are not given. This specimen's treatment or condition label, interpreted: allogeneic hematopoietic cell transplantation with graft depleted of TCRalphabeta T cells and CD19 B cells. The children who served as transplant recipients had been given grafts of TCRalphabeta/CD19-depleted allogeneic hematopoietic cells. This sample is drawn from a study of T-cell reconstitution after alpha-beta-depleted transplantation in children (TCRdb year 2016). With respect to the entire study: Using TCR repertoire profiling, the study followed T-cell immune reconstitution in a quantitative way in children after TCRalphabeta/CD19-depleted allogeneic hematopoietic cell transplantation. What the work shows at the level of the full study, not this receptor alone: The apparently early alphabetaT-cell count recovery about two months after transplant was reportedly dependent on only several hundred rapidly expanded clones derived from non-depleted graft cells. Over subsequent months, a decline in hyperexpanded clone frequencies was noted, and after one year, T-cell counts and TCRbeta diversity were mostly ascribed to newly produced T cells. In some patients, the high TCRbeta diversity seen at day 60 was put down to recipient T cells and intrathymic progenitors that had survived conditioning.

The CDR3 holds 17 amino acids from the cysteine to the phenylalanine. The read is trimmed to its CDR3 DNA, 51 bases read in frame from base 1. For this chain, trimming is 5 bases at the V end and 0 bases at the J end, and the number of junction bases without a gene match is 8. Libraries were prepared through PCR. TCRdb shows the sequencer as Illumina HiSeq 2500. TCR libraries were prepared with molecular barcoding, using unique molecular identifiers to normalize TCRbeta repertoire quantification. Using fastp at Q25 and MiXCR, TCRdb reprocessed the public reads and kept productive beta chains. Entries that share a CDR3 protein sequence are merged under the most common genes and DNA. Here the sample has 800,000 to 1,000,000 distinct CDR3 sequences; 25% to 30% occur a single time. The leading ten clones occupy roughly 30% of the sample.

The rearrangement joined TRBV12-3 or TRBV12-4 to TRBJ1-5, with 9 junctional bases fitting TRBD1. The receptor comes from a boy under three years old who had a stem cell transplant for SCID, so the T cells may come from the graft donor. Here the sequenced sample was PBMCs, mostly from graft donor cells, taken 360 days after TCRalphabeta/CD19-depleted stem cell transplant. In nucleotide form, the sequence is TGTGCCAGCAGTGGGACAGGGTCCCAGGATAGCAATCAGCCCCAGCATTTT. Translated, it gives CASSGTGSQDSNQPQHF.